The following is a T cell receptor beta chain sequence with its context. Only a few counts were recorded for this clonotype. This receptor's antigen is unknown. There are no base qualities to consult, and no much larger clone falls within one base. The library relied on 5' RACE. The data were produced on an Illumina HiSeq 2500. A second PCR of roughly 7 to 11 cycles was performed with a sample-barcoded 5' primer and a J-beta primer mix. A unique molecular identifier was introduced onto each TCR beta cDNA molecule by a template-switch 5' adaptor carrying 12 random nucleotides. Each sample yielded at least 3 million CDR3-containing paired-end reads. First-strand cDNA synthesis was performed from all RNA using the Mint cDNA synthesis kit, with priming by a TRBC-specific oligonucleotide. Following uracil-DNA glycosylase treatment, a first 18-cycle PCR with universal primers M1SS and BC2_uni_R was performed on all cDNA. Turning to the authors' computational methods: For normalization, 1 million high-quality reads, each with a distinct molecular identifier, were randomly selected from each sample. Instead of being binned into consensus sequences, reads with shared molecular identifiers were discarded. MiTCR, with a Q25 quality threshold and the strictest error-elimination algorithm, was used for CDR3 identification, clonotype clustering and error correction. A nonparametric unseen species model with Euler transformation was used to estimate a lower bound on total TCR beta diversity. Using fastp trimming at Q25 and MiXCR clonotype assembly, TCRdb reanalyzed the public sequencing data and kept in-frame beta chains. Records with the same CDR3 protein are collapsed into one entry carrying the most frequent genes and DNA. The V and J calls reflect TCRdb's pipeline rather than the authors' work. The sample has about 800,000 distinct CDR3 sequences on record, roughly 25% of them singletons. Under 4.5% of the sample lies in the top ten.

Donors were 39 systemically healthy Caucasian individuals from Russia aged roughly 6 to 90 years. About 10 milliliters of peripheral blood were collected from each donor into EDTA-treated Vacutainer tubes. PBMCs were isolated by Ficoll-Paque density-gradient centrifugation, with at least 6.5 million obtained per sample. Total RNA was extracted from PBMCs with Trizol reagent, with at least 5.5 micrograms obtained per sample. For every donor, an aliquot of PBMCs went through flow cytometry to measure the percentages of naive CD45RAhigh/CD27high T cells. The data belong to a study of blood T cells in healthy people across ages (dated by TCRdb to 2014 to 2015). For the wider study: In model experiments, template switching captured about one uniquely barcoded TCR beta cDNA molecule for every two T cells. To track age-related changes in TCR beta repertoire diversity, the study relied on deep sequencing normalized with unique cDNA molecular identifiers. The donors were split into four age groups: young (average around 15 years), middle-aged (about 40), aged (approximately 59) and long-lived (more than 80). The study analyzed two additional independent replicas of 1 million unique cDNA reads from the same blood draw for two donors, one aged 18 to 29 and one aged 80 or older.

A distance of 8 bases separates the germline ends of V and J, which lose 3 bases and 9 bases respectively. Via the germline V gene, CDR1 is KGHDR and CDR2 SFDVKD. Taken from cysteine to phenylalanine, the CDR3 has 12 residues. The CDR3 DNA has 36 bases and is translated from base 1. Broad study findings and their caveats: Observed TCR beta diversity per million T cells fell roughly linearly with age, and a significant reduction was already apparent by age around 44. Observed TCR beta diversity correlated strongly with the percentage of naive T cells measured by flow cytometry. Conclusive comparison of naive and antigen-experienced compartments was prevented by the profiling of bulk unsorted PBMCs. Because the CMV infection status of the donors was unknown, age-related changes in expanded clonotypes may potentially have been confounded. Estimates of total diversity based on one million sequenced T cells were considered lower bounds and underestimates. Compared with the aged group, more naive CD4+ T cells, fewer expanded clones and increased TCR diversity were shown by the long-lived group, suggesting age selection.

The sample also formed part of further work on T cells of mothers and their children. The second study's authors report: Donors were nine systemically healthy Caucasian individuals: three mothers and their six children. cDNA synthesis consumed the entire amount of extracted RNA, loaded at approximately 1.6 ug RNA in each 15 ul reaction. In the second PCR, the M1S primer introduced both the sample barcodes and 2-4 random nucleotides. Each mother yielded over 8 million TCR beta CDR3 reads and each child about 3 million reads. In both related and unrelated pairs, thymic selection shapes the output of TCR recombination in a similar way, with inherited differences having only a minor effect. Normalized repertoire overlap was always slightly but never significantly higher in related than unrelated mother-child pairs. No persistent microchimeric T cell clones were found, with a detection sensitivity of roughly 92 clones per million clonotypes. The study used deep NGS to compare TCR beta repertoires of mothers and children, seeking features distinguishing related mother-child pairs from unrelated individuals. Mothers averaged roughly 40 +/- 4 years of age and children averaged approximately 11 +/- 4 years. After adapters were ligated using NEBNext reagents, the libraries underwent 100+100 nt paired-end sequencing on an Illumina HiSeq 2000. To avoid cross-contamination, the mother libraries and the child libraries were prepared a month apart and sequenced in separate runs. Each donor had between about 500,000 and 2,100,000 distinct TCR beta clonotypes identified. Naive TCR beta clonotypes were estimated from low-frequency clonotypes matched to each donor's FACS-determined naive share, without sorting.

The sequence was obtained from a boy younger than 18 in good health. The chain links TRBV24-1 with TRBJ1-5; no D gene is confidently identified. The sample was blood. The bases are TGTGCCACCAGTGATCCCCCTGGGCCCCAGCATTTT. It translates to CATSDPPGPQHF.